This T cell receptor beta chain was sequenced in a study of shared clonotypes between healthy human individuals (dated by TCRdb to the early 2020s). A note on the overall study: The cohort included a few men and a couple of women between 18 and 49 years of age. For each donor, CD4 naive and CD4 memory were each given three plates, CD8 naive was given two plates, and CD8 memory was given one plate. Blood TCR repertoires of about five healthy adults were deeply sequenced to estimate repertoire size and the extent of clonotype sharing between individuals. To increase sequencing depth and limit assay-specific biases, TCR repertoire library preparation and sequencing were carried out by different laboratories using diverse techniques. Each donor's leukapheresis produced roughly between roughly 0.9 and 9 billion PBMCs.

As concerns this clone: This receptor's antigen is unknown. Base qualities are not at hand, and no much larger clone is one base apart.

Beyond this particular receptor, the publication reports: Based on pairwise subsampling, the degree of clonotype sharing among donors was expected to be affected by sequencing depth. Larger estimated clonotype richness was generally found for naive subsets than for memory subsets. Incomplete sequencing was indicated by rarefaction of sorted-subset datasets, despite the large sequencing depth. About 5% of naive CD4, 3.5% of naive CD8, approximately 2% of memory CD4, and less than 0.45% of memory CD8 clonotypes were shared across several donors. Compared with non-shared clonotypes, the clonotypes found in all four sorted-subset donors had higher generation probabilities. Because the study included only a small number of donors, the genetic and exposure-history diversity represented was limited. Sampling was limited to blood, and TCR repertoires in tissue likely differ from TCR repertoires in blood.

Healthy HIV-negative adults with no recently reported acute infections or vaccinations were included as donors. Every donor was a Caucasian adult living in Nashville, Tennessee, USA. CD4+ T cells were enriched through magnetic negative selection, after which naive cells were positively selected on CD45RA and the remaining negative fraction served as the memory subset. After blood collection by leukapheresis, PBMCs were isolated using Ficoll-Histopaque density gradient centrifugation and then cryopreserved in the vapor phase of liquid nitrogen. Analytical flow cytometry was used to check the purity and quantity of every magnetically sorted T cell population. From each sorted fraction, genomic DNA was isolated and quantified by UV absorbance on a Nanodrop 2000c. Using the deep immunoSEQ assay, TCR CDR3 regions were amplified from genomic DNA by multiplex PCR. Genomic DNA extracted from each cell subset was distributed evenly over all wells of several immunoSEQ 96-well plates, and each plate served as one replicate. For sorted subsets, each replicate PCR was loaded with approximately 190 ng genomic DNA, equivalent to 30,000 or so T cell genomes. The purified libraries were quantified using a Qubit 3.0 fluorometer, sized with a Bioanalyzer 2100, and then quantified again using the KAPA Library Quantification kit. Each immunoSEQ 96-well plate was sequenced on its own single-read 150-cycle Illumina NextSeq 550 flow cell. The source study handled its data this way. The immunoSEQ output contained only junctional sequences without quality scores, so filtering could not match that applied to full-length reads. To assign V/J genes and CDR3, sequences were annotated against IMGT germline references using PyIR, a Python wrapper for IgBLAST v1.9. Reads were filtered out if the reads had weak V/J assignments (E-value above 1e-6), no CDR3, stop codons, out-of-frame junctions, or ambiguous translated residues. V3J clonotypes were defined by identical inferred V gene, J gene, and CDR3 amino acid sequence. The percentage overlap between two repertoires was calculated by dividing the number of shared unique clonotypes by the size of the smaller repertoire. Repertoire richness was assessed with RTK rarefaction, the Chao1 estimator, and Recon v2.1 estimates of unobserved clonotypes. Generation probabilities were computed with OLGA for all TCRbeta clonotypes obtained by the gDNA method from a handful of donors. TCRdb retrieved this table from immuneACCESS and kept in-frame rearrangements only. Not all clones are present; in checked studies, unresolved V genes account for under half, and no reason is known for the remainder. V, J and clone size are those of that table, while D and trimming were read from the DNA. For this sample there are over a million clones; about 98% appear just once. Of the sample, roughly 0.4% falls within the top ten clones.

Sample: naive CD4+ T cells sorted from blood. This specimen's cell subset or site label, per the study, means: CD45RA+ positively selected. This receptor was obtained from a man aged 25-45 years in good health.

For the CDR3, the sequence is CASSILRQGRFIHNEQFF. The nucleotides are TGTGCCAGCAGCATCCTGAGACAGGGAAGATTCATCCACAATGAGCAGTTCTTC. This chain is built from TRBV21-1 and TRBJ2-1; TRBD1 was called by the table and not checked on the DNA. TRBV21-1 is noted as a pseudogene. CDR3 length: 18 amino acids, cysteine to phenylalanine. The retained sequence is limited to the CDR3, 54 bases, with the frame set at the first base.